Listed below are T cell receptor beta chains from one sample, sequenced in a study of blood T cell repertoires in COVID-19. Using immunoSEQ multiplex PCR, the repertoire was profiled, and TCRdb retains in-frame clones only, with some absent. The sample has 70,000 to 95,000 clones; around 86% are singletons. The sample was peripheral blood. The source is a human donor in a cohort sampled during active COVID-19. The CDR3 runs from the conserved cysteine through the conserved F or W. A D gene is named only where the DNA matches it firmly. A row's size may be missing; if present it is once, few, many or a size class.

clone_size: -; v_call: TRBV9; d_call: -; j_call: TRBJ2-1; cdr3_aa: CASSHRDNPSNEQFF; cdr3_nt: TGTGCCAGCAGCCACCGGGACAATCCCTCCAATGAGCAGTTCTTC
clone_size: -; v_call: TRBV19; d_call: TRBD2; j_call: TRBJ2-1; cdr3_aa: CASSLSGSYNEQFF; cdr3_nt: TGTGCCAGTAGTCTTAGCGGGAGTTACAATGAGCAGTTCTTC
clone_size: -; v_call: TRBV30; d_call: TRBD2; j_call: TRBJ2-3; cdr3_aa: CAWSPTAGGYDTQYF; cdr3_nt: TGTGCCTGGAGTCCCACCGCGGGAGGGTACGATACGCAGTATTTT
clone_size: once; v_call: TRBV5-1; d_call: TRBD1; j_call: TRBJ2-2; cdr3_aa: CASSAYTGVGTGELFF; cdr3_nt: TGCGCCAGCAGCGCCTACACAGGGGTTGGAACCGGGGAGCTGTTTTTT
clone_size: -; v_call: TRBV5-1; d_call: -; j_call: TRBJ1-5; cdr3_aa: CASSFMGGSDQPQHF; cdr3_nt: TGCGCCAGCAGCTTTATGGGAGGTTCGGATCAGCCCCAGCATTTT
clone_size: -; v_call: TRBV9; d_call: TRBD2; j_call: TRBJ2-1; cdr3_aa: CASSALAGGLYNEQFF; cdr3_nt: TGTGCCAGCAGCGCCTTAGCGGGGGGCCTCTACAATGAGCAGTTCTTC
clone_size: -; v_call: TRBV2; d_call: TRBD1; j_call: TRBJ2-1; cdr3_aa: CASSEEYRGTYNEQFF; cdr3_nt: TGTGCCAGCAGTGAAGAGTACAGGGGCACCTACAATGAGCAGTTCTTC
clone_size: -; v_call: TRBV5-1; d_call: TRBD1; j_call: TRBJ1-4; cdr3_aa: CASSVRTGGAEKLFF; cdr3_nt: TGCGCCAGCAGCGTTAGGACAGGGGGGGCCGAAAAACTGTTTTTT
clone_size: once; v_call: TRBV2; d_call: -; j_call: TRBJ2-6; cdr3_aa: CASTPVRVAGANVLTF; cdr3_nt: TGTGCCAGCACCCCCGTCAGGGTTGCTGGGGCCAACGTCCTGACTTTC
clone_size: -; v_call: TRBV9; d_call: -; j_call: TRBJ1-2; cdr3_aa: CASSGHRENYGYTF; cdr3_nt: TGTGCCAGCTCGGGTCACAGGGAAAACTATGGCTACACCTTC
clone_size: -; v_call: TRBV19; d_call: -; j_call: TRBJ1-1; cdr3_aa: CASSRTGRAFF; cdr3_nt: TGTGCCAGTAGTAGAACAGGGAGAGCTTTCTTT
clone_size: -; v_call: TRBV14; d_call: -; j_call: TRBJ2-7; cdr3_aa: CASSQGERMREQYF; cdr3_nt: TGTGCCAGCAGCCAAGGAGAAAGAATGAGAGAGCAGTACTTC
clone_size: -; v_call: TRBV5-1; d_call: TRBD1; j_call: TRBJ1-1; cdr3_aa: CASSGDRANTEAFF; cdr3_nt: TGCGCCAGCAGCGGCGACAGGGCGAACACTGAAGCTTTCTTT
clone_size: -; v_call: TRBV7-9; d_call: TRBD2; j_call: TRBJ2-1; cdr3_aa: CASSPGLAGGHEQFF; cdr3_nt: TGTGCCAGCAGCCCCGGACTAGCGGGAGGGCATGAGCAGTTCTTC
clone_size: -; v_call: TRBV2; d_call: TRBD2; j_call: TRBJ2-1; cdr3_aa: CASRARAGGPYNEQFF; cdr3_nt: TGTGCCAGCAGGGCCCGGGCGGGGGGGCCCTACAATGAGCAGTTCTTC
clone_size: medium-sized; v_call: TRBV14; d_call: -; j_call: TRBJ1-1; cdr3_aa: CASSPPGWNEAFF; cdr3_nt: TGTGCCAGCAGCCCCCCGGGATGGAATGAAGCTTTCTTT
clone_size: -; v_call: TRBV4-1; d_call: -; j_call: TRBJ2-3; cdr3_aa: CASSPTASTDTQYF; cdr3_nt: TGCGCCAGCAGCCCGACAGCAAGCACAGATACGCAGTATTTT
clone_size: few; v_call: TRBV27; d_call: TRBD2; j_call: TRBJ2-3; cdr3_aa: CASSFLASGRRGGTDTQYF; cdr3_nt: TGTGCCAGCAGTTTTCTGGCTAGCGGGAGAAGAGGGGGCACAGATACGCAGTATTTT
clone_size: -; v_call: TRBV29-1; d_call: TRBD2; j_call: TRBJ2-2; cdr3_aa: CSVTWASGDTGELFF; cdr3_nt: TGCAGCGTCACCTGGGCTAGCGGTGACACCGGGGAGCTGTTTTTT
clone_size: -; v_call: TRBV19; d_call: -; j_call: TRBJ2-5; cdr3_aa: CASSVLASAGETQYF; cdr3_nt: TGTGCCAGTAGTGTTCTAGCGTCCGCGGGAGAGACCCAGTACTTC
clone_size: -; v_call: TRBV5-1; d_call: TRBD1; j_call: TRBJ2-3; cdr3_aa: CASSLGQGWDTQYF; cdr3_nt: TGCGCCAGCAGCCTGGGACAGGGGTGGGATACGCAGTATTTT
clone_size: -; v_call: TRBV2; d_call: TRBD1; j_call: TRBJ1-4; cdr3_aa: CASRTGREKLFF; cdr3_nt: TGTGCCAGCAGGACAGGGAGGGAAAAACTGTTTTTT
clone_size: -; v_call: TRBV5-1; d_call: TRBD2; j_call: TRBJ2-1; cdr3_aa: CASSHTGLGNNEQFF; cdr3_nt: TGCGCCAGCAGTCACACCGGACTAGGCAACAATGAGCAGTTCTTC
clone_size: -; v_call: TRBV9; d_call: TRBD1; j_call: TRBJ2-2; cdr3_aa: CASSKYTGGINTGELFF; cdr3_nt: TGTGCCAGCAGCAAATATACAGGGGGGATAAACACCGGGGAGCTGTTTTTT
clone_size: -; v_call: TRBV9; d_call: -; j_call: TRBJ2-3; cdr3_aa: CASSGGQPTDTQYF; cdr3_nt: TGTGCCAGCAGCGGGGGGCAGCCCACAGATACGCAGTATTTT
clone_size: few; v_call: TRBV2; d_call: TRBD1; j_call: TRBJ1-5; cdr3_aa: CASSHTGVSNQPQHF; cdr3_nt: TGTGCCAGCAGTCATACAGGGGTAAGCAATCAGCCCCAGCATTTT
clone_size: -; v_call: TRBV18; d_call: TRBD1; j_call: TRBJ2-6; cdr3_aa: CASSPGQAGANVLTF; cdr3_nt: TGTGCCAGCTCACCAGGACAGGCTGGGGCCAACGTCCTGACTTTC
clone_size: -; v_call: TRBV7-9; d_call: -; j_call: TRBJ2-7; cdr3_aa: CASSLGGSGYEQYF; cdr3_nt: TGTGCCAGCAGCTTAGGAGGATCGGGCTACGAGCAGTACTTC
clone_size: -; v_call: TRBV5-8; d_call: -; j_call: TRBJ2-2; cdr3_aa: CASSHPYQDSTGELFF; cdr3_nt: TGTGCCAGCAGCCACCCTTATCAGGACAGCACCGGGGAGCTGTTTTTT
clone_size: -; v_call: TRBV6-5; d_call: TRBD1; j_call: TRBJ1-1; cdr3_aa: CASRNSRDRAEAFF; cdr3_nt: TGTGCCAGCAGGAATTCCCGGGACAGAGCTGAGGCTTTCTTT
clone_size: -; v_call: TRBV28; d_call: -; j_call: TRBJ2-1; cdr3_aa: CASSFPGELVEQFF; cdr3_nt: TGTGCCAGCAGTTTCCCAGGGGAATTAGTTGAGCAGTTCTTC
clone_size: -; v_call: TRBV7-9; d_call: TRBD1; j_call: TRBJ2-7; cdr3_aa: CASSSIRGSYEQYF; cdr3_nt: TGTGCCAGCAGCTCGATCAGGGGGTCATACGAGCAGTACTTC
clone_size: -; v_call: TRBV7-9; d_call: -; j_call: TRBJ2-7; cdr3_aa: CASSLALGEQYF; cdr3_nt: TGTGCCAGCAGCTTAGCGCTCGGGGAGCAGTACTTC
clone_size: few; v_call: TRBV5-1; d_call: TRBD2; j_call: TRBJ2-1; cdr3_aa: CASSAGGLYNEQFF; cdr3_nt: TGCGCCAGCAGCGCGGGGGGGCTCTACAATGAGCAGTTCTTC
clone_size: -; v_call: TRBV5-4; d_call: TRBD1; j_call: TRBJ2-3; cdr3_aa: CASSLLYGQGTDTQYF; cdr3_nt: TGTGCCAGCAGCTTATTATATGGACAGGGCACAGATACGCAGTATTTT
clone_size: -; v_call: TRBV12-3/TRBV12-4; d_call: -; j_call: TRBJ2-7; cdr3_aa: CASSLNNPYEQYF; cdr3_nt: TGTGCCAGCAGTTTAAACAACCCCTACGAGCAGTACTTC
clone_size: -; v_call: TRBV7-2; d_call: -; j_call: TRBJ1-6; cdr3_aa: CASSLGEGIGSPLHF; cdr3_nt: TGTGCCAGCAGCTTAGGGGAGGGAATTGGTTCACCCCTCCACTTT
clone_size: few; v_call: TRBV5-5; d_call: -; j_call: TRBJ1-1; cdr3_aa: CASNPWANLLDTEAFF; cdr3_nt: TGTGCCAGCAACCCTTGGGCTAATCTTTTAGACACTGAAGCTTTCTTT
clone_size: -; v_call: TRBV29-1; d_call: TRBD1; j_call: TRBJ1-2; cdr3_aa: CSVEPGTGNVGYTF; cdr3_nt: TGCAGCGTTGAACCTGGGACAGGGAATGTTGGCTACACCTTC
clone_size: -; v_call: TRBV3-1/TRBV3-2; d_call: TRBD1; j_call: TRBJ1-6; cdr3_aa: CASSPRGQSDSPLHF; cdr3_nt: TGTGCCAGCAGCCCGCGGGGACAGTCTGATTCACCCCTCCACTTT
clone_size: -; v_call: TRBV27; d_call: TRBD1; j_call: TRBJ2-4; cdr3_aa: CASSLGTGARNIQYF; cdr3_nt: TGTGCCAGCAGTCTCGGGACAGGGGCCCGAAACATTCAGTACTTC
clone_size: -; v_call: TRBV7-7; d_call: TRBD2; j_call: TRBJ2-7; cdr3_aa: CASSPGLAGVGEQYF; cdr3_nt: TGTGCCAGCAGCCCGGGACTAGCGGGAGTGGGCGAGCAGTACTTC
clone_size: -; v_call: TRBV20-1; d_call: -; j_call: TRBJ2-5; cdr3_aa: CSASGRDLEETQYF; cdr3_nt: TGCAGTGCTAGTGGGCGGGACCTCGAAGAGACCCAGTACTTC
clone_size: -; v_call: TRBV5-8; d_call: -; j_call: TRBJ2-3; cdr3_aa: CASSLVYEILSTDTQYF; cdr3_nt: TGTGCCAGCAGCTTGGTTTATGAGATTTTAAGCACAGATACGCAGTATTTT
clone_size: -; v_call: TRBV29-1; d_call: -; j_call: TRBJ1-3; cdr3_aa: CSVEGQAGNTIYF; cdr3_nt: TGCAGCGTTGAAGGGCAAGCTGGAAACACCATATATTTT
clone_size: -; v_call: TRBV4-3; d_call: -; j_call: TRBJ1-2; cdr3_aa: CASSQEYAGLNYGYTF; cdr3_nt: TGCGCCAGCAGCCAAGAATATGCAGGACTCAACTATGGCTACACCTTC
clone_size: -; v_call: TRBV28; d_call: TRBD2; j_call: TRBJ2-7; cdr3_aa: CASSGTSGGAYEQYF; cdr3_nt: TGTGCCAGCAGTGGGACTAGCGGGGGGGCCTACGAGCAGTACTTC
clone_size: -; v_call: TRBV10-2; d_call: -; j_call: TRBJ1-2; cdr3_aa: CASSEGGVLGYGYTF; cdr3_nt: TGCGCCAGCAGTGAAGGGGGGGTTCTGGGCTATGGCTACACCTTC
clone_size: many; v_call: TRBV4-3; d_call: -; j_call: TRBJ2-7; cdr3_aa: CASSQDRQEDEQYF; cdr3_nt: TGCGCCAGCAGCCAAGATAGACAGGAGGACGAGCAGTACTTC
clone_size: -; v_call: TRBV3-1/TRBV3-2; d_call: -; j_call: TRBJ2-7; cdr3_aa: CASSRDSASYEQYF; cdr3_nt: TGTGCCAGCAGCCGAGACAGTGCCTCCTACGAGCAGTACTTC
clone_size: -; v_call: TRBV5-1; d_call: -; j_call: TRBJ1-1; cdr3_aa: CASRDTGAGSNTEAFF; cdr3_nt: TGCGCCAGCAGGGACACAGGAGCAGGATCGAACACTGAAGCTTTCTTT
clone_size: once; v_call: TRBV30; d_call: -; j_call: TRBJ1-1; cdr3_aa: CACPTTPSPGAFF; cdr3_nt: TGTGCCTGCCCAACTACTCCTAGTCCCGGAGCTTTCTTT
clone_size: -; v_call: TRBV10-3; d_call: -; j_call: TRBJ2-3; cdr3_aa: CAISALAQSTDTQYF; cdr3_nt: TGTGCCATCAGTGCCCTAGCTCAGAGCACAGATACGCAGTATTTT
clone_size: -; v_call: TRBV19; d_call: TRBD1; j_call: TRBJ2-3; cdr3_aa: CASSIRAVDRGLTDTQYF; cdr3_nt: TGTGCCAGTAGTATTAGAGCGGTTGACAGGGGACTGACAGATACGCAGTATTTT
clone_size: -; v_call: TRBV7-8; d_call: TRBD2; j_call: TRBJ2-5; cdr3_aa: CASTSGGGFRETQYF; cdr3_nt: TGTGCCAGCACCTCCGGGGGGGGTTTTCGAGAGACCCAGTACTTC
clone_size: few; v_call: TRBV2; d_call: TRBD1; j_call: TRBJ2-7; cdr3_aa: CASQMGQSSYEQYF; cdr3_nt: TGTGCCAGCCAGATGGGACAGAGCTCCTACGAGCAGTACTTC
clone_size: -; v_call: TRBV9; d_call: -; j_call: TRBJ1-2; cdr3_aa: CASSAGEGYGYTF; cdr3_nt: TGTGCCAGCAGCGCGGGGGAGGGCTATGGCTACACCTTC